This T cell receptor (beta chain) was found in a study of radiation and T cells in renal cell carcinoma. Losses at the gene ends were 4 bases for V and 7 bases for J; bases not matched to a gene: 9. Germline V gene data show CDR1 as SGHTA and CDR2 as FQGNSA. CDR3 length equals 15 residues. Treatment reported: treatment-naive control, cytoreductive nephrectomy. Method: immunoSEQ multiplex PCR; TCRdb's copy keeps in-frame clones and lacks some. The sample yields 15,000 to 18,000 clones, around 58% seen once. Source: tumor tissue, taken from a patient whose treatment was nephrectomy without radiotherapy. The TCR was taken from a man aged 45-65 years with renal cell carcinoma. V is TRBV7-2 and J is TRBJ2-1, with TRBD1 matching 8 bases. The CDR3 nucleotides are TGTGCCAGCAGCTCGACCCTGGGACAGGTAAATGAGCAGTTCTTC. This codes for CASSSTLGQVNEQFF.